This T cell receptor (beta chain) was captured by sequencing in a study of T cells in Graves' hyperthyroidism and ophthalmopathy. RNA transcripts were the template for amplifying TCR beta CDR3 regions. The TCR CDR3 first-round RT-PCR relied on the HTBI primer set. TCRdb redid the calling of the multiplex PCR reads with MiXCR, one entry per CDR3 protein. The table lists over 250,000 distinct CDR3 sequences, approximately 14% of them singletons. This clonotype has a count of ten or more. The V and J ends lost 5 bases and 7 bases respectively, with 12 bases between them. This CDR3 region has 13 residues. The germline CDR1 and CDR2 sequences are MNHNS and SASEGT.

The clonotype comes from a middle-aged woman with Graves' ophthalmopathy. V is TRBV6-1 and J is TRBJ1-5; D is possibly TRBD1 (6 bases). Sequencing input: blood. The CDR3 reads CASSSAGTQPQHF. DNA for the CDR3: TGTGCCAGCAGTAGTGCCGGGACACAGCCCCAGCATTTT.